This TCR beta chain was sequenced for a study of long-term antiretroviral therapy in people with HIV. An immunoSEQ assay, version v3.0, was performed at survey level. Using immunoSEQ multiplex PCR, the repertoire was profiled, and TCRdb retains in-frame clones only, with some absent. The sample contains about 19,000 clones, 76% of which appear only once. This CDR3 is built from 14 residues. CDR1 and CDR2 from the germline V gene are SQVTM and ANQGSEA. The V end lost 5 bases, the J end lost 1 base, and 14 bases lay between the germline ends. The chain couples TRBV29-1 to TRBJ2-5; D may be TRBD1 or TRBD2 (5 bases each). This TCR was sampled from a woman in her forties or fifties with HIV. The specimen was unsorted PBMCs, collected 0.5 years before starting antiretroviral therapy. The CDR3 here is CSVRGRLTQETQYF. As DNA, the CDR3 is TGCAGCGTTCGGGGACGCCTCACCCAAGAGACCCAGTACTTC.